Here is one T cell receptor beta chain with its context. Germline V gene data show CDR1 as GTSNPN and CDR2 as SVGIG (reference sequence). This CDR3 is 17 amino acids long. Trimming cost V 3 bases and J 2 bases; bases outside gene matches: 15. These data originate in a study of cytomegalovirus exposure and HLA in healthy donors. PCR primers comprised 60 Vbeta and 13 Jbeta primers. Only in-frame clones appear in the TCRdb table, and some are missing; sequencing was by immunoSEQ multiplex PCR. Of some 97,000 clones listed, around 80% were seen once; the top ten hold 1.2%. The sequencing input was PBMCs. The origin of this receptor is a woman aged 18-29 years in good health and CMV-seronegative. The gene calls are TRBV30 and TRBJ1-2; 7 nucleotides line up with TRBD1. CDR3 amino acids: CAWRGPKSGGRNYGYTF. DNA of the CDR3: TGTGCCTGGAGAGGACCCAAGTCAGGGGGGAGAAACTATGGCTACACCTTC.